This is a list of T cell receptor beta chains from one sample in a study of early T cells in non-severe SARS-CoV-2 infection. TCRdb re-analysed the 5' RACE reads in MiXCR, keeping a single row per CDR3 protein. The sample has tens of thousands of distinct CDR3 sequences; approximately 10% are singletons. The sample in question was whole blood, obtained at baseline. The receptors here all came from an adult who was a healthcare worker with PCR-confirmed SARS-CoV-2 infection or an uninfected control (not recorded which). CDR3s include the opening cysteine and the closing phenylalanine or tryptophan. D genes are given only for firm matches. Expanded clones get a size class; other rows say once, few or many, or leave the size out.

d_gene	len	j_gene	v_gene	abundance	CDR3nt	CDR3aa
NA	14	TRBJ2-7	TRBV6-6	many	TGTGCCAGCAGTTACTCGACTGCCTCCTACGAGCAGTACTTC	CASSYSTASYEQYF
TRBD1	16	TRBJ2-5	TRBV12-3/TRBV12-4	many	TGTGCCAGCAGCCCCAGACTGACAGGGATTAAGGAGACCCAGTACTTC	CASSPRLTGIKETQYF
NA	13	TRBJ1-1	TRBV5-1	NA	TGCGCCAGCAGCTTGCCTCCGGATCTTCAAGCTTTCTTT	CASSLPPDLQAFF
TRBD2	14	TRBJ2-2	TRBV27	few	TGTGCCAGCAGCACGGGACTACCCACCGGGGAGCTGTTTTTT	CASSTGLPTGELFF
NA	14	TRBJ2-1	TRBV6-2/TRBV6-3	many	TGTGCCAGCAGTTACTCGCGTTGGGGGAATGAGCAGTTCTTC	CASSYSRWGNEQFF
TRBD1	13	TRBJ2-5	TRBV6-5	NA	TGTGCCAGCAAGATGACAGGGCTGGAGACCCAGTACTTC	CASKMTGLETQYF
NA	14	TRBJ2-1	TRBV19	many	TGTGCCAGTAGCCCCAGGGATGATTACAATGAGCAGTTCTTC	CASSPRDDYNEQFF
NA	15	TRBJ1-4	TRBV2	many	TGTGCCAGCAGTGCCCAGGGAACAACTAATGAAAAACTGTTTTTT	CASSAQGTTNEKLFF
TRBD2	16	TRBJ2-1	TRBV10-3	NA	TGTGCCATCCTCCCCGGGACTAGCGGGGGGGCGGATGAGCAGTTCTTC	CAILPGTSGGADEQFF
TRBD1	14	TRBJ2-7	TRBV20-1	few	TGCAGTGCCGTCGGTCGGGACAGCCCCTACGAGCAGTACTTC	CSAVGRDSPYEQYF
NA	11	TRBJ2-7	TRBV29-1	few	TGCAGCGGCGGACAGAACTACGAGCAGTACTTC	CSGGQNYEQYF
NA	16	TRBJ2-7	TRBV12-3/TRBV12-4	NA	TGTGCCAGCCGGAGGGACGCACCGGGACATCACTACGAGCAGTACTTC	CASRRDAPGHHYEQYF
TRBD1	14	TRBJ1-4	TRBV4-3	medium-sized	TGCGCCAGCAGCCCTGACAGGGGACGGGAAAAACTGTTTTTT	CASSPDRGREKLFF
TRBD1	14	TRBJ1-1	TRBV7-9	NA	TGTGCCAGCAGCACCCGACAGGGGTGGACTGAAGCTTTCTTT	CASSTRQGWTEAFF
NA	13	TRBJ2-2	TRBV29-1	NA	TGCAGCGTCCTAAGACAGAACACCGGGGAGCTGTTTTTT	CSVLRQNTGELFF
NA	11	TRBJ2-2	TRBV29-1	few	TGCAGCGTTGATGGACCCGGGGAGCTGTTTTTT	CSVDGPGELFF
NA	14	TRBJ1-2	TRBV7-9	few	TGTGCCAGCAGCTTGGCCGGACAGCTCTATGGCTACACCTTC	CASSLAGQLYGYTF
NA	11	TRBJ2-5	TRBV29-1	NA	TGCAGCGGGCTCCTGGGCGAGACCCAGTACTTC	CSGLLGETQYF
NA	11	TRBJ1-1	TRBV29-1	many	TGCAGCGTTGAGGCGAACACTGAAGCTTTCTTT	CSVEANTEAFF
NA	15	TRBJ2-1	TRBV9	NA	TGTGCCAGCAGCGTAGTGGGCACTCTCTACAATGAGCAGTTCTTC	CASSVVGTLYNEQFF
NA	10	TRBJ2-1	TRBV29-1	NA	TGCAGCGCCCTTGACAATGAGCAGTTCTTC	CSALDNEQFF
NA	11	TRBJ2-5	TRBV7-2	few	TGTGCCAGCAGCTTGATGGAGACCCAGTACTTC	CASSLMETQYF
TRBD1	17	TRBJ1-6	TRBV6-5	NA	TGTGCTAGCAGGGAATCAGGGGGCGCGTCCTATAATTCACCCCTCCACTTT	CASRESGGASYNSPLHF
TRBD2	17	TRBJ2-3	TRBV9	NA	TGTGCCAGCAGCGTAGGGGCGGCGGGGGGCCTCACAGATACGCAGTATTTT	CASSVGAAGGLTDTQYF
NA	16	TRBJ2-1	TRBV10-3	many	TGTGCCATCAGTGATTGGGGATCCACCTACTACAATGAGCAGTTCTTC	CAISDWGSTYYNEQFF
TRBD1	18	TRBJ2-1	TRBV5-1	NA	TGCGCCAGCAGTGCTCCTTGGACCGCAGGGGGCGCCTACAATGAGCAGTTCTTC	CASSAPWTAGGAYNEQFF
TRBD1	17	TRBJ1-4	TRBV5-1	NA	TGCGCCAGCAAGAAGGGGACAGGCATTGCAACTAATGAAAAACTGTTTTTT	CASKKGTGIATNEKLFF
NA	12	TRBJ1-1	TRBV28	NA	TGTGCCAGCTCTCCCACGGGGCCAGGGACTTTCTTT	CASSPTGPGTFF
NA	16	TRBJ1-2	TRBV2	NA	TGTGCCAGCAGTGAATGGTTGGCGGCCCGCGACTATGGCTACACCTTC	CASSEWLAARDYGYTF
NA	12	TRBJ1-1	TRBV20-1	NA	TGCAGTGCTAGACCCCCGGGCACTGAAGCTTTCTTT	CSARPPGTEAFF
NA	13	TRBJ1-2	TRBV6-1	many	TGTGCCAGCAGTGAACGGGCCCACTATGGCTACACCTTC	CASSERAHYGYTF
NA	14	TRBJ1-5	TRBV7-2	NA	TGTGCCAGCAGCTCTGCCCCACCCTGGCAGCCCCAGCATTTT	CASSSAPPWQPQHF
NA	15	TRBJ1-6	TRBV2	NA	TGTGCCAGCAGTGAAGCGCGTGGACAGAATTCACCCCTCCACTTT	CASSEARGQNSPLHF
TRBD1	16	TRBJ2-7	TRBV18	NA	TGTGCCAGCTCACAAACGACAGGGAACCGTCTGTACGAGCAGTACTTC	CASSQTTGNRLYEQYF
NA	16	TRBJ2-6	TRBV3-1	few	TGTGCCAGCAGTTTGGGGCGTCTCTCTGGGGCCAACGTCCTGACTTTC	CASSLGRLSGANVLTF
NA	14	TRBJ2-3	TRBV7-8	few	TGTGCCAGCAGCTTAGTTGGGACCACAGATACGCAGTATTTT	CASSLVGTTDTQYF
NA	14	TRBJ2-3	TRBV5-5	many	TGTGCCAGCAGCTTGTGGGAAAGCACAGATACGCAGTATTTT	CASSLWESTDTQYF
TRBD1	12	TRBJ2-7	TRBV6-5	NA	TGTGCCAGCAGTCAGGGGGCACGGGAGCAGTACTTC	CASSQGAREQYF
NA	15	TRBJ1-3	TRBV6-1	few	TGTGCCAGCAGCAAGACAGTCCTCTCTGGAAACACCATATATTTT	CASSKTVLSGNTIYF
NA	16	TRBJ2-2	TRBV7-2	many	TGTGCCAGCAGCTTATGGGCGGCCCATGGGACCGGGGAGCTGTTTTTT	CASSLWAAHGTGELFF
TRBD1	12	TRBJ1-1	TRBV30	NA	TGTGCCTGGGACAGGGCGAACACTGAAGCTTTCTTT	CAWDRANTEAFF
NA	16	TRBJ2-2	TRBV5-1	many	TGCGCCAGCAGCTTACTCCCCCAGGGTGGACCCGGGGAGCTGTTTTTT	CASSLLPQGGPGELFF
NA	15	TRBJ2-5	TRBV11-2	many	TGTGCCAGCAGCTTGAGCAGGGCCGGACCAGAGACCCAGTACTTC	CASSLSRAGPETQYF
NA	11	TRBJ1-1	TRBV29-1	NA	TGCAGCGCCGAGACGAACACTGAAGCTTTCTTT	CSAETNTEAFF
NA	13	TRBJ2-2	TRBV29-1	NA	TGCAGCGTTTCCCGTTCCGGAGCCGGGGAGCTGTTTTTT	CSVSRSGAGELFF
TRBD1	16	TRBJ2-2	TRBV7-3	many	TGTGCCAGCAGCTTAAGCGTGACAGGGTCGGGCGGGGAGCTGTTTTTT	CASSLSVTGSGGELFF
TRBD2	14	TRBJ2-3	TRBV7-9	NA	TGTGCCAGCAACGCAGCGGGGGACACAGATACGCAGTATTTT	CASNAAGDTDTQYF
NA	15	TRBJ1-6	TRBV20-1	few	TGCAGTGCTAGAGACACGGGGATAGGTGGCTCACCCCTCCACTTT	CSARDTGIGGSPLHF
NA	14	TRBJ1-1	TRBV10-3	NA	TGTGCCATCGGTCCAACAACAGTGAACACTGAAGCTTTCTTT	CAIGPTTVNTEAFF
NA	15	TRBJ2-2	TRBV28	NA	TGTGCCAGCAGTTCACAAGGGGACAACCGGCGCGGGCTGTTTTTT	CASSSQGDNRRGLFF
NA	13	TRBJ1-2	TRBV7-2	NA	TGTGCCAGCAGCTCCCGGGACGGAGATGGCTACACCTTC	CASSSRDGDGYTF
NA	14	TRBJ2-5	TRBV20-1	NA	TGCAGTGCTAGTGGAAGGGACCCCCAAGAGACCCAGTACTTC	CSASGRDPQETQYF
NA	13	TRBJ2-7	TRBV20-1	few	TGCAGTGCCTTTGGAGTGGACAACTACGAGCAGTACTTC	CSAFGVDNYEQYF
NA	12	TRBJ2-1	TRBV28	NA	TGTGCCAGCAGCGATGTGGTCGATGAGCAGTTCTTC	CASSDVVDEQFF
TRBD2	14	TRBJ2-5	TRBV7-2	many	TGTGCCAGCAGCCGCGGGGGGCGGTGGGCGACCCAGTACTTC	CASSRGGRWATQYF
NA	15	TRBJ1-6	TRBV12-3/TRBV12-4	NA	TGTGCCAGCAGCTCTAGAGCAAGCCATAATTCACCCCTCCACTTT	CASSSRASHNSPLHF
NA	14	TRBJ2-2	TRBV12-3/TRBV12-4	many	TGTGCCAGCAGCCCCCCGGGGCGGGCCGGGGAGCTGTTTTTT	CASSPPGRAGELFF
NA	14	TRBJ1-1	TRBV7-6	many	TGTGCCAGCAGTACCGGCCTGGGGGACACTGAAGCTTTCTTT	CASSTGLGDTEAFF
NA	15	TRBJ2-3	TRBV20-1	few	TGCAGTGCTAGAGATTTTAGGGGGGGCACAGATACGCAGTATTTT	CSARDFRGGTDTQYF